This T cell receptor beta chain was identified in a study of blood T cell repertoires in COVID-19. At the level of the study: Italy, Spain and the United States were the sources of the convalescent and acute COVID-19 samples. T cells, B-cell-depleted T cells, or PBMCs provided the cDNA or gDNA that served as material.

The CDR3 has 14 amino acids. In germline, CDR1 is MGHRA, CDR2 YSYEKL. The V gene lost 1 base and the J gene lost 5 bases, with 11 bases spanning the gap. Authors' methods: Estimation of nucleated cell counts was performed using reference gene primer amplification. Some clones are missing from TCRdb's copy, which holds only in-frame ones; the method was immunoSEQ multiplex PCR. The DNA gave D and trimming, while V, J and clone size come from that table. This repertoire shows 100,000 to 150,000 clones, 80% to 90% found once; its top ten account for 18%. The source is a man aged 45-60 years with active or convalescent COVID-19. The rearrangement uses TRBV4-1 and TRBJ2-5, with no clear D. Sequencing was performed on peripheral blood. The CDR3 protein is CASSQGHGVETQYF. CDR3 sequence (DNA): TGCGCCAGCAGCCAAGGGCACGGAGTGGAGACCCAGTACTTC.